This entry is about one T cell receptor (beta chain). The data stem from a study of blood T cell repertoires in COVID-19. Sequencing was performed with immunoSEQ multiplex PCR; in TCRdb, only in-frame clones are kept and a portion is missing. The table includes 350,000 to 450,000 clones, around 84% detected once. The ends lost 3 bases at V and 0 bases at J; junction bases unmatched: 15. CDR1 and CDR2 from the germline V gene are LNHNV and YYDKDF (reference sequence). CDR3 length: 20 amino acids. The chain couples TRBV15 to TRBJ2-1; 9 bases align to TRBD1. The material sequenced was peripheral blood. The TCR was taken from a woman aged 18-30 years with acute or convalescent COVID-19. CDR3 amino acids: CATSRDPGQGYAVSYNEQFF. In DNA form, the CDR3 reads TGTGCCACCAGCAGGGACCCGGGACAGGGTTACGCGGTCTCCTACAATGAGCAGTTCTTC.